These 20 T cell receptor beta chains originate from one sample sequenced in a study of blood T cell repertoires in COVID-19. Repertoires were generated with immunoSEQ multiplex PCR, while TCRdb's copy carries only in-frame clones and drops some. The sample lists about 95,000 clones, over 75% occurring once. The sample consisted of peripheral blood. The receptors were sampled from a man older than 75 with active or convalescent COVID-19.

This chain links TRBV27 with TRBJ1-3; perhaps TRBD1 as D (5 bases). The V end was cut by 6 bases, the J end by 4 bases, with 13 bases between. CDR1 is MNHEY, CDR2 SMNVEV, per germline (reference sequence). The CDR3 spans 14 residues. Here the CDR3 DNA reads TGTGCCAGCAGACAGGCGGTGTACGGAAACACCATATATTTT. Amino acid sequence: CASRQAVYGNTIYF.

The chain is built from TRBV30 and TRBJ1-1, with 8 bases that match TRBD1. This CDR3 comprises 13 residues. Germline CDR1 reads GTSNPN; CDR2 reads SVGIG (reference sequence). V lost 8 bases, J lost 2 bases, and 7 bases stayed unmatched. The CDR3 protein is CASRDRGNTEAFF. CDR3 in DNA: TGTGCCAGCAGAGACAGGGGTAACACTGAAGCTTTCTTT. The complete variable domain, with remaining parts taken from reference TRBV30 and TRBJ1-1, reads SQTIHQWPATLVQPVGSPLSLECTVEGTSNPNLYWYRQAAGRGLQLLFYSVGIGQISSEVPQNLSASRPQDRQFILSSKKLLLSDSGFYLCASRDRGNTEAFFGQGTRLTVV.

The genes are TRBV24-1 and TRBJ1-5, with 7 nucleotides matching TRBD1. The CDR3 is 15 amino acids. Looked up from germline, CDR1 is KGHDR and CDR2 is SFDVKD. Trimming took 5 bases from V and 2 from J; bases not matched to a gene: 5. The CDR3 protein is CATSVGGGGNQPQHF. CDR3 DNA: TGTGCCACCAGTGTAGGGGGCGGGGGCAATCAGCCCCAGCATTTT.

In this sample, this clone turned up once. The V gene is TRBV7-9, the J gene TRBJ1-1; D not resolved. V gave up 4 bases and J gave up 1 base, with 10 bases separating them. Germline assignment: CDR1 SEHNR and CDR2 FQNEAQ (reference sequence). This CDR3 spans 14 amino acids. The CDR3 protein is CASSSRLRNTEAFF. The CDR3 region has the DNA TGTGCCAGCAGCTCCCGACTGAGGAACACTGAAGCTTTCTTT.

The chain combines TRBV18 with TRBJ2-1; a weak D match, TRBD1 (6 bases). Trimming removed 1 base from V and 5 bases from J, with 12 bases in between. Per germline, CDR1 KGHSH and CDR2 LQKENI. The CDR3 loop spans 15 amino acids. CDR3 in DNA: TGTGCCAGCTCACCACGGACAGATCCTAACAATGAGCAGTTCTTC. This translates into CASSPRTDPNNEQFF.

This clone turned up a few times. J is TRBJ1-1 and V is TRBV7-9; 8 nucleotides line up with TRBD1. Germline V gene data show CDR1 as SEHNR and CDR2 as FQNEAQ (reference sequence). V trimming: 5 bases; J trimming: 2 bases; junction bases outside the gene matches: 7. This CDR3 has 15 residues. The CDR3 region has the DNA TGTGCCAGCAGCAACCCCGGGACAGGTAACACTGAAGCTTTCTTT. Protein sequence: CASSNPGTGNTEAFF.

CDR3 DNA: TGCGCCAGCAGCCAAGGACACTTCCTGGACACTGAAGCTTTCTTT. Translated, it gives CASSQGHFLDTEAFF. V and J are TRBV4-1 and TRBJ1-1; no clear D. This CDR3 region has 15 residues. From germline, CDR1 is MGHRA and CDR2 YSYEKL. Trimming removed 1 base from V and 3 bases from J, with 12 bases in between.

The V call is TRBV5-1, the J call TRBJ2-5; no clear D gene. This CDR3 contains 14 residues. V was trimmed by 0 bases and J by 5 bases, leaving 11 bases between them. Germline lookup yields CDR1 SGHRS and CDR2 YFSETQ. The CDR3 region is CASSLGGIGETQYF. CDR3 bases: TGCGCCAGCAGCTTGGGAGGCATCGGGGAGACCCAGTACTTC. Full variable domain (rest looked up from reference TRBV5-1 and TRBJ2-5): KAGVTQTPRYLIKTRGQQVTLSCSPISGHRSVSWYQQTPGQGLQFLFEYFSETQRNKGNFPGRFSGRQFSNSRSEMNVSTLELGDSALYLCASSLGGIGETQYFGPGTRLLVL.

There are a few counts of this clone. The V call is TRBV7-2, the J call TRBJ1-1; no firm D call. The CDR3 is made up of 17 amino acids. From germline, CDR1 is SGHTA and CDR2 FQGNSA. Trimming left V 5 bases short and J 4 bases short, with 23 bases between. CDR3 sequence: CASSPVLERGKTTEAFF. The CDR3 bases are TGTGCCAGCAGCCCCGTCCTGGAGAGAGGGAAAACCACTGAAGCTTTCTTT.

The chain has TRBV11-3 and TRBJ1-2; 7 nucleotides line up with TRBD1. The CDR3 is 13 residues long. Trimming took 4 bases from V and 6 from J; bases not matched to a gene: 5. Germline-derived CDR1 and CDR2 are SGHNT and YENEEA. CDR3 DNA sequence: TGTGCCAGCAGCTCAAATGACAGGGATGGCTACACCTTC. The encoded protein is CASSSNDRDGYTF. Together with reference TRBV11-3 and TRBJ1-2, the CDR3 gives the full variable domain: EAGVVQSPRYKIIEKKQPVAFWCNPISGHNTLYWYLQNLGQGPELLIRYENEEAVDDSQLPKDRFSAERLKGVDSTLKIQPAELGDSAVYLCASSSNDRDGYTFGSGTRLTVV.

The sample holds one count of this clone. This chain joins TRBV4-2 and TRBJ2-4; D is uncertain. The CDR3 totals 19 residues. CDR1 LGHNA and CDR2 YNFKEQ come from the germline V gene. Deletions cut 0 bases from V and 0 bases from J, with 18 bases between. The CDR3, as DNA: TGTGCCAGCAGCCAAGAGGGTGGCGGCGATCCTCTAGCCAAAAACATTCAGTACTTC. Protein product: CASSQEGGGDPLAKNIQYF.

The chain is built from TRBV3-1 (or the pseudogene TRBV3-2) and TRBJ2-4, with D unresolved. CDR3 size: 15 residues. Germline CDR1 reads LGHDT; CDR2 reads YNNKEL (reference sequence). V lost 1 base, J lost 7 bases, and 14 bases lay in between. As DNA, the CDR3 is TGTGCCAGCAGCCAAGGCGTTACGCAGGCCAACATTCAGTACTTC. It yields the protein CASSQGVTQANIQYF.

The chain combines TRBV19 with TRBJ1-6; 8 bases are shared with TRBD1. There are 13 residues in the CDR3. Germline CDR1 and CDR2: LNHDA and SQIVND (reference sequence). The V segment lost 8 bases and the J segment 7 bases; nucleotides outside the gene matches: 4. DNA for the CDR3: TGTGCCAGTGGACAGGGCCTGAATTCACCCCTCCACTTT. This codes for CASGQGLNSPLHF.

The chain employs TRBV11-2 and TRBJ2-3, with 7 bases lining up with TRBD2. J lost 4 bases, V lost 7 bases, and 8 bases had no gene match. Germline-derived CDR1 and CDR2 are SGHAT and FQNNGV. CDR3 length: 14 amino acids. The CDR3 region is CASTQREGSDTQYF. CDR3 in DNA: TGTGCCAGCACCCAAAGGGAGGGGTCAGATACGCAGTATTTT.

The chain carries TRBV5-1 and TRBJ2-2; a weak D match, TRBD1 (6 bases). V gave up 4 bases and J gave up 3 bases, with 13 bases separating them. This CDR3 contains 15 residues. Looked up from germline, CDR1 is SGHRS and CDR2 is YFSETQ. CDR3: CASSGQGIYTGELFF. CDR3 bases: TGCGCCAGCAGCGGGCAGGGGATATACACCGGGGAGCTGTTTTTT.

The gene calls are TRBV18 and TRBJ1-4; 9 bases fit TRBD1. This CDR3 has 17 amino acids. CDR1 and CDR2 from the germline V gene are KGHSH and LQKENI. V shed 1 base, J shed 7 bases, and the junction held 10 bases outside the gene matches. The CDR3 reads CASSPLRPGQGIEKLFF. The CDR3 coding sequence is TGTGCCAGCTCACCACTCAGACCGGGACAGGGTATTGAAAAACTGTTTTTT.

The chain links TRBV19 to TRBJ1-1; perhaps TRBD1 as D (5 bases). Germline V gives CDR1 LNHDA, CDR2 SQIVND (reference sequence). This CDR3 is 16 amino acids long. V was shortened by 5 bases and J by 0 bases, with 16 bases between the two germline ends. The CDR3 reads CASSSLKTALNTEAFF. As DNA, the CDR3 is TGTGCCAGTAGTTCGTTAAAGACAGCTTTGAACACTGAAGCTTTCTTT. The complete variable domain, with remaining parts taken from reference TRBV19 and TRBJ1-1, reads DGGITQSPKYLFRKEGQNVTLSCEQNLNHDAMYWYRQDPGQGLRLIYYSQIVNDFQKGDIAEGYSVSREKKESFPLTVTSAQKNPTAFYLCASSSLKTALNTEAFFGQGTRLTVV.

This chain joins TRBV5-1 and TRBJ2-7; D may be TRBD2 (6 bases). There are 15 residues in the CDR3. Trimming pared 0 bases from V and 6 bases from J, leaving 16 bases between. Germline values: CDR1 SGHRS, CDR2 YFSETQ. For the CDR3, the DNA is TGCGCCAGCAGCTTGGACGGGACTCCCTTGGGCGAGCAGTACTTC. Translated: CASSLDGTPLGEQYF.

The gene calls are TRBV5-1 and TRBJ1-4; 8 bases map to TRBD1. CDR3 length equals 14 residues. Germline-derived CDR1 and CDR2 are SGHRS and YFSETQ. The V gene end was trimmed by 2 bases and the J gene end by 8 bases; junction bases not matched to a gene: 5. The CDR3 protein is CASSLGDRNEKLFF. The CDR3 DNA is TGCGCCAGCAGCTTAGGGGACAGGAACGAAAAACTGTTTTTT.

The rearrangement uses TRBV28 and TRBJ2-6; TRBD2 might be the D (5 bases). Germline values: CDR1 MDHEN, CDR2 SYDVKM. V dropped 5 bases and J dropped 0 bases, with 14 bases sitting between them. The CDR3 spans 17 residues. The CDR3 nucleotides are TGTGCCAGCAGTGCCCCCCGCGGACTCTCTGGGGCCAACGTCCTGACTTTC. Translated, it gives CASSAPRGLSGANVLTF.